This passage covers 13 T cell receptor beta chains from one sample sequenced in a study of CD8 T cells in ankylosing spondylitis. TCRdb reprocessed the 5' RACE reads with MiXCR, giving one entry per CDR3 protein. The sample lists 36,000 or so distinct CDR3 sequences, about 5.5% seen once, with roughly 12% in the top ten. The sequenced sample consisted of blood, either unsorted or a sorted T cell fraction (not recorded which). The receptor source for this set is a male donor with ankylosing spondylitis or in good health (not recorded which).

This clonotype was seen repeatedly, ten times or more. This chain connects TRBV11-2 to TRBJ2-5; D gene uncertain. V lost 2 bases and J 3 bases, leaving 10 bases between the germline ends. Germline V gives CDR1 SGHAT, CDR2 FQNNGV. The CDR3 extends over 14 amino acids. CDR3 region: CASSLTRSKETQYF. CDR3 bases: TGTGCCAGCAGCTTAACCCGCAGCAAAGAGACCCAGTACTTC.

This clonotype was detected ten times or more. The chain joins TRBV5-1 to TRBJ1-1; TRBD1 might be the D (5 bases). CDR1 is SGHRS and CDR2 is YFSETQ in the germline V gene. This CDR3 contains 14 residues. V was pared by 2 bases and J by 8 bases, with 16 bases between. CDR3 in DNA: TGCGCCAGCAGCTTACTCTCCGCGGCAGGGGAAGCTTTCTTT. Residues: CASSLLSAAGEAFF.

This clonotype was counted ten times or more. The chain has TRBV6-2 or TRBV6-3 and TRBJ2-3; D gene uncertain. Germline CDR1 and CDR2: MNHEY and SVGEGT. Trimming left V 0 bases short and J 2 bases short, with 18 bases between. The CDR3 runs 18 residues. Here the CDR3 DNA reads TGTGCCAGCAGTTACTCGACGGCAAGTTTACACCACACAGATACGCAGTATTTT. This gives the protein CASSYSTASLHHTDTQYF.

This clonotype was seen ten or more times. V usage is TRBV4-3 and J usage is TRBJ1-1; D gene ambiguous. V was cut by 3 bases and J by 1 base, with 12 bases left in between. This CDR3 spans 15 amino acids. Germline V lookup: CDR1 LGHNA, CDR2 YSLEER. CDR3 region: CASSQERVSNTEAFF. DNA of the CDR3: TGCGCCAGCAGCCAGGAACGGGTCTCGAACACTGAAGCTTTCTTT.

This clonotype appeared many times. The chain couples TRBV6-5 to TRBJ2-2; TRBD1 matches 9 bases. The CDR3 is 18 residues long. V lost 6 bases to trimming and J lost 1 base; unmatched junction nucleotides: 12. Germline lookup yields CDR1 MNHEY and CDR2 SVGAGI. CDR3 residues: CASSLRSPGQGNTGELFF. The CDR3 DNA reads TGTGCCAGCAGCCTCCGGAGTCCGGGACAGGGGAACACCGGGGAGCTGTTTTTT.

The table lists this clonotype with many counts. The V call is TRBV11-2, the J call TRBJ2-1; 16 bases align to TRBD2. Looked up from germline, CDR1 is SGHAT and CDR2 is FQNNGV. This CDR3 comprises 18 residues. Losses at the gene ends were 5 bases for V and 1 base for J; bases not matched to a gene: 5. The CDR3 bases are TGTGCCAGCAGCGGGACTAGCGGGAGGGCCGGGTCCTACAATGAGCAGTTCTTC. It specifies CASSGTSGRAGSYNEQFF.

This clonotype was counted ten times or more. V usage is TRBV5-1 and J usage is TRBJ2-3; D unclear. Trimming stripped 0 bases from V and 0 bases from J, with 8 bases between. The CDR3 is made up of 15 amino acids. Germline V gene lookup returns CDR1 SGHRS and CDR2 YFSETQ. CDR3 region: CASSLGGTSTDTQYF. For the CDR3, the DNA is TGCGCCAGCAGCTTGGGCGGAACTAGCACAGATACGCAGTATTTT.

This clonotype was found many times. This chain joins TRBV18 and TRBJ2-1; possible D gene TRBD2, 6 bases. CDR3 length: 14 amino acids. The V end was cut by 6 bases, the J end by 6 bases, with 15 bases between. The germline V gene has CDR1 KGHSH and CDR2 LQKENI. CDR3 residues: CASSSALALNEQFF. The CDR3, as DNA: TGTGCCAGCTCCTCGGCGCTAGCGCTCAATGAGCAGTTCTTC.

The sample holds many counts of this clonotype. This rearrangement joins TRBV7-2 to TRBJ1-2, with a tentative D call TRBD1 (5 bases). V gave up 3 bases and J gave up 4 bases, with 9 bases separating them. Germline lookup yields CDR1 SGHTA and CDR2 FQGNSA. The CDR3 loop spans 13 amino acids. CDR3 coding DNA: TGTGCCAGCAGCTTTCTGGGACTCTATGGCTACACCTTC. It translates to CASSFLGLYGYTF.

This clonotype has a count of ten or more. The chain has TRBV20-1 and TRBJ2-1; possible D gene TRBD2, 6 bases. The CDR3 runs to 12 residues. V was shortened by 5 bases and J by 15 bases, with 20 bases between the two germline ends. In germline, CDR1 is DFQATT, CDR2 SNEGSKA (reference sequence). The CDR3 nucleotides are TGCAGTGCTCCCACCCCTACTAGGGAGGTGTTCTTC. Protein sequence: CSAPTPTREVFF.

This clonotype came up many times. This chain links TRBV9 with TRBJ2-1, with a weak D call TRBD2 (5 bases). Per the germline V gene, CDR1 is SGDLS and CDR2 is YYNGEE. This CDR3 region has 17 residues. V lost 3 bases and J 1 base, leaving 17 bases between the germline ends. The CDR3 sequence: CASSGSGSWRSYNEQFF. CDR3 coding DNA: TGTGCCAGCAGCGGAAGCGGAAGTTGGCGTTCCTACAATGAGCAGTTCTTC.

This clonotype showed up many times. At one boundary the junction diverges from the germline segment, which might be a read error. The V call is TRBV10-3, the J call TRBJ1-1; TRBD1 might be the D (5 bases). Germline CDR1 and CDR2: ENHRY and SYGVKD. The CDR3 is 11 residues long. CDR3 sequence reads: CAIRSGTGAFF. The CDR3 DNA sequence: TGTGCCATCAGAAGTGGGACTGGAGCTTTCTTT.

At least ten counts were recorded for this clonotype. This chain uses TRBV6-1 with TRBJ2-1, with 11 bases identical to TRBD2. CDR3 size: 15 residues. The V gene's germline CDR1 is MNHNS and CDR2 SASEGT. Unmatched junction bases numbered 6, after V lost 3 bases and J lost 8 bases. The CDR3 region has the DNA TGTGCCAGCAGTGAGTCTAGCGGGAGGCCGGATGAGCAGTTCTTC. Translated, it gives CASSESSGRPDEQFF.